What follows is one T cell receptor beta chain and its context. This clonotype was observed a handful of times. Its antigen target is currently unknown. The input lacks base qualities; no much larger clone sits a single base away. Donors were a few dozen systemically healthy Caucasian individuals from Russia aged roughly 6 to 90 years. Each donor gave roughly 11 milliliters of peripheral blood, drawn into EDTA-treated Vacutainer tubes. Ficoll-Paque density-gradient centrifugation was used to isolate PBMCs, with at least 6 million obtained per sample. Trizol reagent was used to extract total RNA from PBMCs, with at least 6 micrograms per sample. For every donor, flow cytometry on a PBMC aliquot measured the percentage of naive CD45RAhigh/CD27high T cells. The data are from a study of blood T cells in healthy people across ages (dated by TCRdb to between 2014 and 2016). For the study in its entirety: In model experiments, template switching captured roughly one uniquely barcoded TCR beta cDNA molecule for every two T cells. Age-related changes in TCR beta repertoire diversity were measured in the study by deep sequencing normalized with unique cDNA molecular identifiers. Donors were grouped into four age groups: young (average roughly 15 years), middle-aged (approximately 41), aged (around 66) and long-lived (approximately 78). Donors of different ages were randomly distributed across sequencing lanes to avoid experimental bias. For two donors (one aged 18 to 30 and one aged 80 or older), the study analyzed two additional independent replicas of 1 million unique cDNA reads from the same blood draw. Findings and caveats that apply to the study as a whole: Observed TCR beta diversity correlated strongly with the percentage of naive T cells measured by flow cytometry. Estimates of total diversity from one million sequenced T cells were regarded as lower bounds and underestimates. Donor CMV infection status was unknown, potentially confounding age-related changes in expanded clonotypes. Conclusive comparison of naive and antigen-experienced compartments was prevented by the profiling of bulk unsorted PBMCs. The long-lived group showed more naive CD4+ T cells, fewer expanded clones and increased TCR diversity than the aged group, suggesting age selection. As age increased, observed TCR beta diversity per million T cells dropped in a roughly linear way, and a significant reduction was already evident by age 40.

Library creation used 5' RACE. The sequencer was an Illumina HiSeq 2500. A second PCR of roughly 6 to 11 cycles was run with a J-beta primer mix and a sample-barcoded 5' primer. Each TCR beta cDNA molecule received a unique molecular identifier from a template-switch 5' adaptor carrying 12 random nucleotides. At least 2.5 million CDR3-containing paired-end reads were obtained from each sample. The Mint cDNA synthesis kit, primed by a TRBC-specific oligonucleotide, was used to synthesize first-strand cDNA from all RNA. All cDNA was treated with uracil-DNA glycosylase and then went through a first 18-cycle PCR with the universal primers M1SS and BC2_uni_R. The paper's data handling went like this. Each sample was normalized by randomly selecting 1 million high-quality reads, each carrying a distinct molecular identifier. Instead of being binned into consensus sequences, reads that shared molecular identifiers were thrown out. MiTCR, set to a Q25 quality threshold and the strictest error-elimination algorithm, was used for CDR3 identification, clonotype clustering and error correction. A nonparametric unseen species model with Euler transformation was used to estimate a lower bound on total TCR beta diversity. Clones were called with MiXCR by TCRdb after fastp trimmed the public reads at Q25, and only in-frame beta chains were retained. Every CDR3 protein is listed once, alongside the most common genes and DNA of its rows. TCRdb's processing, not the authors', yielded these V and J calls. In this sample the table shows almost 1 million distinct CDR3 sequences, just over 50% of which occur a single time. Roughly a fifth of the sample belongs to the ten largest clones.

The TCR originated in a woman in her sixties or seventies in good health. Sequenced sample: blood.

This receptor carries the CDR3 CATSRLTGGSYNEQFF. The nucleotides read TGTGCCACCAGCAGATTAACAGGGGGCTCCTACAATGAGCAGTTCTTC. The rearranged segments are TRBV15 and TRBJ2-1; TRBD1 fits 8 bases in the junction. The germline V gene (reference sequence) supplies CDR1 LNHNV and CDR2 YYDKDF. Germline trimming amounts to 2 bases on V and 0 bases on J, with 3 as the count of junction bases outside the gene matches. Including cysteine and phenylalanine, the CDR3 has 16 amino acids. Solely the CDR3 DNA is kept, with 48 bases framed from the first base.